This T cell receptor beta chain is drawn from a study of shared clonotypes between healthy human individuals. Concerning this clone: Other DNA variants within this sample encode the same CDR3.

CDR1 and CDR2 (germline): SGHAT, FQNNGV. V dropped 6 bases and J dropped 0; count of bases not matched to a gene: 3. The CDR3 runs 14 residues. In the authors' workflow: ImmunoSEQ sequences covered only the junction and lacked quality scores; filtering therefore differed. Sequencing was performed with immunoSEQ multiplex PCR; in TCRdb, only in-frame clones are kept and a portion is missing. D and trimming were read from the DNA, whereas the V and J calls and clone size are those reported in that table. The data show 2 million to 2.5 million clones, nearly 97% seen once. The chain uses TRBV11-2 and TRBJ2-3; 7 nucleotides align to TRBD2. The sample comprised naive CD4+ T cells sorted from blood. The sample's subset: CD45RA+ positively selected. The receptor was isolated from a man younger than 35 in good health. The CDR3 spells CASSRLASTDTQYF. In DNA, the CDR3 is TGTGCCAGCAGTCGACTAGCTAGCACAGATACGCAGTATTTT.